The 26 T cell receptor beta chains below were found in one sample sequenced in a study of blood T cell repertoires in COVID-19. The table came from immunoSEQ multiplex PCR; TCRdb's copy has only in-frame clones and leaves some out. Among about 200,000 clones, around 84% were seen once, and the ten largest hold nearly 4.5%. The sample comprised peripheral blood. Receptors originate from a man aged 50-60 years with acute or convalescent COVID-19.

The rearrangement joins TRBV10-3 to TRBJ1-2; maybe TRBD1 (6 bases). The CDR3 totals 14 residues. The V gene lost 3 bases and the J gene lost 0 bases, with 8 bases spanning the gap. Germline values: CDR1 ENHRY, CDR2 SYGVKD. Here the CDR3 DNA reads TGTGCCATCAGTGAACAGGGACCTAACTATGGCTACACCTTC. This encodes CAISEQGPNYGYTF.

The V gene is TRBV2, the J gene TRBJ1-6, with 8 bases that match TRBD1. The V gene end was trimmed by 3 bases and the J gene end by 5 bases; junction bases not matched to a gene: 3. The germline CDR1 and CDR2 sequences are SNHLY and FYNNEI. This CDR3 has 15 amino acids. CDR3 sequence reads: CASSETGQDNSPLHF. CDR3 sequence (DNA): TGTGCCAGCAGTGAGACGGGACAGGATAATTCACCCCTCCACTTT.

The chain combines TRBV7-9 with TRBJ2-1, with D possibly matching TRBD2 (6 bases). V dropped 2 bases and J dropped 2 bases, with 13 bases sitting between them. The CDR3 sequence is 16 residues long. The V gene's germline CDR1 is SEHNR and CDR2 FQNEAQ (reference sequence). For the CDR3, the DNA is TGTGCCAGCAGCTTATCGCGGGGTCGAACCTACAATGAGCAGTTCTTC. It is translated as CASSLSRGRTYNEQFF.

The CDR3 reads CAISALGDSSYNSPLHF. The CDR3 DNA sequence: TGTGCCATCAGTGCCCTAGGGGACAGCTCCTATAATTCACCCCTCCACTTT. The chain carries TRBV10-3 and TRBJ1-6; TRBD1 matches 7 bases. CDR1 and CDR2 from the germline V gene are ENHRY and SYGVKD. The CDR3 has 17 residues. V lost 4 bases and J lost 0; bases outside the gene matches: 6.

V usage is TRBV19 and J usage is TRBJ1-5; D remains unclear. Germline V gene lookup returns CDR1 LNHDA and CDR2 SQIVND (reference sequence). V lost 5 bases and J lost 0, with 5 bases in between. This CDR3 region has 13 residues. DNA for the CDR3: TGTGCCAGTAGTTTTAATAGCAATCAGCCCCAGCATTTT. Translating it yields CASSFNSNQPQHF.

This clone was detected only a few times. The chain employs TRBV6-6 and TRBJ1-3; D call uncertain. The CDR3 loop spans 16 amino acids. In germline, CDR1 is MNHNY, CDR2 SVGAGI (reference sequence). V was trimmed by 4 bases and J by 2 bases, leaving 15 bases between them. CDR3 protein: CASSFNPAGTGNTIYF. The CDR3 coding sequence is TGTGCCAGCAGTTTCAACCCTGCGGGGACTGGAAACACCATATATTTT.

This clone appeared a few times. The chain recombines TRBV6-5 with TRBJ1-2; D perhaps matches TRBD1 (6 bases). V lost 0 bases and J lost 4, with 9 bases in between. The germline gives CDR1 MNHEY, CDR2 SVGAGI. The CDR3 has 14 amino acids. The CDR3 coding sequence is TGTGCCAGCAGTTACTCTACAGGGATCTATGGCTACACCTTC. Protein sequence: CASSYSTGIYGYTF.

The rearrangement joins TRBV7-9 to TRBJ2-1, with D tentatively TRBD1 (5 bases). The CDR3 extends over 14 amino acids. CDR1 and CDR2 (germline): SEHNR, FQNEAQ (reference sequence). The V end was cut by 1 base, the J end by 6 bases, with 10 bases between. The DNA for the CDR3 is TGTGCCAGCAGCTTAGGACAGCCGATCAATGAGCAGTTCTTC. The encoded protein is CASSLGQPINEQFF.

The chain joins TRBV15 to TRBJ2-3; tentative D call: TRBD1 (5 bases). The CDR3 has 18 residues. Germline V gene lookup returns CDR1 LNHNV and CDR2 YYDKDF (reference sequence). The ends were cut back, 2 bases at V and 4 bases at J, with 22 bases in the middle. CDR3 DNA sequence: TGTGCCACCAGCAGAACCCTAGGAAGGGGTTTGGGCGCAGATACGCAGTATTTT. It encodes CATSRTLGRGLGADTQYF.

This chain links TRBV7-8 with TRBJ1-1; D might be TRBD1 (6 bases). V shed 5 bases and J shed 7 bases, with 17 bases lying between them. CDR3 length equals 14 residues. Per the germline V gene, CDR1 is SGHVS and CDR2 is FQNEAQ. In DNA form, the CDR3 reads TGTGCCAGCAGCCCTCTGGGAGGGGGTCATGAAGCTTTCTTT. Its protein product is CASSPLGGGHEAFF.

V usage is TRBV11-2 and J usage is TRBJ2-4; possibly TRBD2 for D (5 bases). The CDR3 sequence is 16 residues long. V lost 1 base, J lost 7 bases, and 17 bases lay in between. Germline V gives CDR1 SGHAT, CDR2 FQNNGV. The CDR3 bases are TGTGCCAGCAGCTTAGTCCGAGGGCCGATAGTGAACATTCAGTACTTC. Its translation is CASSLVRGPIVNIQYF.

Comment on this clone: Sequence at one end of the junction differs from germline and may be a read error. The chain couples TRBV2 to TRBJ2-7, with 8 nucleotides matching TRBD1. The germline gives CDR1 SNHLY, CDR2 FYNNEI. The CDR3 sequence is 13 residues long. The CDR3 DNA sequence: TGTGCCAGCGCTCCCATAGTAGGGACAGGACCTCTCTTC. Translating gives CASAPIVGTGPLF.

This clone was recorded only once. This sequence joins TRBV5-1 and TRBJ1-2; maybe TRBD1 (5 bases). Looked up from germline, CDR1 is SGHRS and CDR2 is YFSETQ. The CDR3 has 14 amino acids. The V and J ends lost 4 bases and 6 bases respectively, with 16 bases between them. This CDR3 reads CASSVGVGGDGYTF. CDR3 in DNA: TGCGCCAGCAGCGTGGGGGTAGGCGGGGATGGCTACACCTTC.

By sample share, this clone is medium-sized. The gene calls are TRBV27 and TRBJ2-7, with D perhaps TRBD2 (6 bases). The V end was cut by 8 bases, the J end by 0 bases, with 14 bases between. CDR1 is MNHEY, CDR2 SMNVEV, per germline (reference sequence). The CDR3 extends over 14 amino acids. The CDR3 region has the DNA TGTGCCAGCGTCGGGGCGGGACCCTCCTACGAGCAGTACTTC. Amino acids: CASVGAGPSYEQYF.

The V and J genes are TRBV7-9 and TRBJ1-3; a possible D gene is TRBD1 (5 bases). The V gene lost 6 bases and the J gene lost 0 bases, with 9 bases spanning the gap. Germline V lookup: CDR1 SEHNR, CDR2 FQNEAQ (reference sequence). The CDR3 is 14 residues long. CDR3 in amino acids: CASRHRSSGNTIYF. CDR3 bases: TGTGCCAGCAGGCACAGGAGCTCTGGAAACACCATATATTTT.

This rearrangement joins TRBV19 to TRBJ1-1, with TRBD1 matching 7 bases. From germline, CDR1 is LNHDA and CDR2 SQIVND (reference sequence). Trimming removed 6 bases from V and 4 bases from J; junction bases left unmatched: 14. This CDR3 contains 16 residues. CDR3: CASRTVEGTGATEAFF. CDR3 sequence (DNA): TGTGCCAGTAGGACCGTAGAGGGAACAGGGGCCACTGAAGCTTTCTTT.

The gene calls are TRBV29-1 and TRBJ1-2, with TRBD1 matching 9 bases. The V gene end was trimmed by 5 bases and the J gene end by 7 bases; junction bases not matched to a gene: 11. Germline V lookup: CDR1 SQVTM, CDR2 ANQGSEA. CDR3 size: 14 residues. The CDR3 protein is CSVKRDRVRGGYTF. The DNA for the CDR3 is TGCAGCGTTAAACGGGACAGGGTCCGTGGTGGCTACACCTTC.

The CDR3 nucleotides are TGTGCCAGCAGCCCATACACCCGTTCCGTAAATGAAAAACTGTTTTTT. It yields the protein CASSPYTRSVNEKLFF. The chain uses TRBV5-5 and TRBJ1-4, with D unclear. This CDR3 spans 16 amino acids. Germline CDR1 is SGHKS and CDR2 is YYEKEE (reference sequence). V shed 4 bases and J shed 5 bases, with 18 bases lying between them. Full variable domain (remainder filled in from reference TRBV5-5 and TRBJ1-4): DAGVTQSPTHLIKTRGQQVTLRCSPISGHKSVSWYQQVLGQGPQFIFQYYEKEERGRGNFPDRFSARQFPNYSSELNVNALLLGDSALYLCASSPYTRSVNEKLFFGSGTQLSVL.

CDR3 coding DNA: TGTGCCAGCAGCTTAGCCAGATTGTTACGGACAGCTGAAGGGGAAAAACTGTTTTTT. Translating gives CASSLARLLRTAEGEKLFF. This chain links TRBV7-9 with TRBJ1-4; perhaps TRBD1 as D (6 bases). Trimming shortened V by 0 bases and J by 8 bases, and 25 bases separated the two germline ends. There are 19 residues in the CDR3. Germline V lookup: CDR1 SEHNR, CDR2 FQNEAQ (reference sequence).

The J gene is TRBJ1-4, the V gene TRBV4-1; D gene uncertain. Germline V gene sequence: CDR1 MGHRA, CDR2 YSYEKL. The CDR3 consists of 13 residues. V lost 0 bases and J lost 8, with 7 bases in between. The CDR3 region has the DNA TGCGCCAGCAGCCAAGAGAGGAGGGAAAAACTGTTTTTT. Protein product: CASSQERREKLFF.

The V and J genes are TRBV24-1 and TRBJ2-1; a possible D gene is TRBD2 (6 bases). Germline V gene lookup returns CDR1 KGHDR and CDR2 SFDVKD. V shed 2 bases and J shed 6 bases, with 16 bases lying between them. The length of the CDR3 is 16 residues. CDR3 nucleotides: TGTGCCACCAGTGATTCTCACGGGGGAGGAAGCAATGAGCAGTTCTTC. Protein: CATSDSHGGGSNEQFF.

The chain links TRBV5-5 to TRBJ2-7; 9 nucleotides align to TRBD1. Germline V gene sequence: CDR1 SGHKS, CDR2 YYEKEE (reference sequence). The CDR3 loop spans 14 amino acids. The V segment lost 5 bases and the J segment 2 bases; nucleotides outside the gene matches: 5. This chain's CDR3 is CASRGTGPAYEQYF. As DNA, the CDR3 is TGTGCCAGCAGGGGGACAGGGCCAGCCTACGAGCAGTACTTC.

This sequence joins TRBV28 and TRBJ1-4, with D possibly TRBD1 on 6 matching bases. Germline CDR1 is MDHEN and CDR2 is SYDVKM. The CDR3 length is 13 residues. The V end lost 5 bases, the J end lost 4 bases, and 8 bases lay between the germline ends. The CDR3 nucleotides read TGTGCCAGCAGTGTGGACAGTAATGAAAAACTGTTTTTT. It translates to CASSVDSNEKLFF.

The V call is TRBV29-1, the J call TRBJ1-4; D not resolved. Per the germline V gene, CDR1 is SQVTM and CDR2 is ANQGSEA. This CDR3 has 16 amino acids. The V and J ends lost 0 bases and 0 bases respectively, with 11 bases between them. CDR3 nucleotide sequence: TGCAGCGTTGAAGACGACCAGACTGCAACTAATGAAAAACTGTTTTTT. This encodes CSVEDDQTATNEKLFF.

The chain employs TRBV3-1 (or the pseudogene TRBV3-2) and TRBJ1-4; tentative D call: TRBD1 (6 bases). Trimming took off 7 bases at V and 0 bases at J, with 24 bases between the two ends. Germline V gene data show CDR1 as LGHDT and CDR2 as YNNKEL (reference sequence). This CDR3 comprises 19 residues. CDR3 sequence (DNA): TGTGCCAGCACCCGATCAACAGGGCCCGGAGGAGCAACTAATGAAAAACTGTTTTTT. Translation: CASTRSTGPGGATNEKLFF.

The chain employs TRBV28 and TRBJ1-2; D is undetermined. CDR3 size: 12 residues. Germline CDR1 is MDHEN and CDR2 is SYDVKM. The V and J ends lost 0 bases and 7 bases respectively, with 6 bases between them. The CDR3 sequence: CASSLWAGGYTF. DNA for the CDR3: TGTGCCAGCAGTTTATGGGCGGGTGGCTACACCTTC.